This paragraph covers one TCR beta chain sequence. PCR was performed using 60 Vbeta and 13 Jbeta primers. TCRdb's copy holds only in-frame clones and misses some; the assay was immunoSEQ multiplex PCR. The repertoire includes over 150,000 clones, 75% to 85% of them detected once, and under 15% sits in the top ten. The CDR3 extends over 14 amino acids. The junction had 8 bases not matched to a gene; V was cut back by 8 bases and J by 7 bases. Germline V gene data show CDR1 as MNHEY and CDR2 as SVGAGI. The data belong to a study of cytomegalovirus exposure and HLA in healthy donors. Specimen: PBMCs. The source is a woman aged 50 to 65 in good health and CMV-seropositive. V is TRBV6-5 and J is TRBJ1-6, with 7 bases identical to TRBD1. The CDR3 DNA reads as TGTGCCAGCTCCAGACAGGGAAAGAATTCACCCCTCCACTTT. It translates to CASSRQGKNSPLHF.